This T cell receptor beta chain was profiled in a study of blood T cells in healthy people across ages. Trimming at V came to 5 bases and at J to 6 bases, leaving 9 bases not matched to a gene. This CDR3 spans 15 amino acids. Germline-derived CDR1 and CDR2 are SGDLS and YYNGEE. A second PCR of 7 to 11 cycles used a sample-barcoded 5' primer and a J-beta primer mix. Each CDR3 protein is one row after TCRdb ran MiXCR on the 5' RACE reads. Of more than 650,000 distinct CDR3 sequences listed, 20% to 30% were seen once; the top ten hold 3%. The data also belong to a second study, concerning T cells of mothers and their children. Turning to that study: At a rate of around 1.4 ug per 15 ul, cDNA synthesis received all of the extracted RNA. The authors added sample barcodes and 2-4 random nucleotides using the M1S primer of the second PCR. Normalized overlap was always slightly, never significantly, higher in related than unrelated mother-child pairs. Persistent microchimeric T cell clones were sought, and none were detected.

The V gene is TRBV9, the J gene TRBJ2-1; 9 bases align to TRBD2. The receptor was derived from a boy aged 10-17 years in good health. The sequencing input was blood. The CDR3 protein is CASSFGLAPGNEQFF. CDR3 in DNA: TGTGCCAGCAGTTTCGGACTAGCGCCCGGCAATGAGCAGTTCTTC.